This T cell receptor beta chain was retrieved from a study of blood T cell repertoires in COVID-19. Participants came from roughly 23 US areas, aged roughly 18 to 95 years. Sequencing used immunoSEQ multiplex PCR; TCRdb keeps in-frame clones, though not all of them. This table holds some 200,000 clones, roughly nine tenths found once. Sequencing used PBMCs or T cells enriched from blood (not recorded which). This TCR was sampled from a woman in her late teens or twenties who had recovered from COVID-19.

The chain's CDR3 is CASSFRQGDSGNTIYF. The CDR3 nucleotides read TGTGCCAGCAGCTTCCGACAGGGAGATTCTGGAAACACCATATATTTT. The rearrangement uses TRBV7-2 and TRBJ1-3; 7 nucleotides line up with TRBD1. Germline values: CDR1 SGHTA, CDR2 FQGNSA. V lost 3 bases, J lost 1 base, and 6 bases stayed unmatched. The CDR3 runs to 16 residues.